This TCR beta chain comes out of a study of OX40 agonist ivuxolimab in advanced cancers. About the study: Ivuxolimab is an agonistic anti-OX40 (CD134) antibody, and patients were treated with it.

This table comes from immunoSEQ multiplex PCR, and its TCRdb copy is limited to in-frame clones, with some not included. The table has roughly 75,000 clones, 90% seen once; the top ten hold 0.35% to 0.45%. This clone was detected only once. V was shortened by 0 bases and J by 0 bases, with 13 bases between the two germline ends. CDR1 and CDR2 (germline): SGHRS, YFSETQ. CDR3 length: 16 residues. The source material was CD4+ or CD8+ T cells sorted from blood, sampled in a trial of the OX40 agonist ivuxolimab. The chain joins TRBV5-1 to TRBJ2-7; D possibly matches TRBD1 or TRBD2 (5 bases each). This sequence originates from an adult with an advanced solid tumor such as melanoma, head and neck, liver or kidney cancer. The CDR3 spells CASSLDLGTDSYEQYF. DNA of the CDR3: TGCGCCAGCAGCTTGGACTTAGGGACCGACTCCTACGAGCAGTACTTC.